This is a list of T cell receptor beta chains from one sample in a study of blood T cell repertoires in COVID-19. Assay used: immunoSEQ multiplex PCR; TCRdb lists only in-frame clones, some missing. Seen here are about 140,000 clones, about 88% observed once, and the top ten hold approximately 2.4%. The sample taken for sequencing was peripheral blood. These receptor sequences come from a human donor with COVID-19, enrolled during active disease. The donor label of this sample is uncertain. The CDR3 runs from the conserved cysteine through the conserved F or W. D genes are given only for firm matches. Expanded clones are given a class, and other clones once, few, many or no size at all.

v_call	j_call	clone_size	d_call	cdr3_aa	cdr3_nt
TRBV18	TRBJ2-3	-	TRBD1	CASSDRGGRTGRADTQYF	TGTGCCAGCTCTGACAGGGGGGGCAGGACCGGGAGAGCAGATACGCAGTATTTT
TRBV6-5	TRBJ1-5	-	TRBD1	CASSSTGQGLGQPQHF	TGTGCCAGCAGTTCAACCGGACAGGGCCTAGGTCAGCCCCAGCATTTT
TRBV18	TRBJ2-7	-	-	CASSPGLNPNEQYF	TGTGCCAGCTCCCCTGGACTGAACCCCAACGAGCAGTACTTC
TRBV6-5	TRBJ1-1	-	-	CASSLGPQAFF	TGTGCCAGCAGTCTGGGGCCGCAAGCTTTCTTT
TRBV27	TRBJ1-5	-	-	CASSGRGGQPQHF	TGTGCCAGCAGTGGCCGGGGGGGTCAGCCCCAGCATTTT
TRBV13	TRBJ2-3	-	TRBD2	CASSLASGGTDTQYF	TGTGCCAGCAGCTTAGCTAGCGGGGGGACAGATACGCAGTATTTT
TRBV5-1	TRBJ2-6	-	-	CASSATGSPGANVLTF	TGCGCCAGCAGCGCCACAGGGTCCCCTGGGGCCAACGTCCTGACTTTC
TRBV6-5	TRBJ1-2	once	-	CASSYAQGGNYGYTF	TGTGCCAGCAGTTACGCCCAGGGCGGTAACTATGGCTACACCTTC
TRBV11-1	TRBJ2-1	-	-	CASSFASAYNEQFF	TGTGCCAGCAGCTTTGCTAGCGCATACAATGAGCAGTTCTTC
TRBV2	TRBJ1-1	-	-	CASKANTEAFF	TGTGCCAGCAAAGCCAACACTGAAGCTTTCTTT
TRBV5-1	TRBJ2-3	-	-	CASSLDFGDTQYF	TGCGCCAGCAGCTTGGACTTCGGGGATACGCAGTATTTT
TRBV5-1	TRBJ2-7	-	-	CASSLELRTALRREQYF	TGCGCCAGCAGCTTGGAGCTGAGGACAGCACTTAGGAGGGAGCAGTACTTC
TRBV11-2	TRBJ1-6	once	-	CASSNTGFPPLHF	TGTGCCAGCAGCAATACAGGGTTCCCACCCCTCCACTTT
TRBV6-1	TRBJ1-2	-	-	CASSEAPQFKGYTF	TGTGCCAGCAGTGAAGCCCCACAATTTAAGGGCTACACCTTC
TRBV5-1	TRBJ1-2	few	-	CASSLTDSGGYTF	TGCGCCAGCAGCTTGACGGACTCTGGTGGCTACACCTTC
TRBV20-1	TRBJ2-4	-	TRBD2	CSASELAGVKNIQYF	TGCAGTGCTAGTGAACTAGCGGGAGTCAAAAACATTCAGTACTTC
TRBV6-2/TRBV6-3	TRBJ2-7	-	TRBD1	CASSSPQGAPYEQYF	TGTGCCAGCAGTTCTCCCCAGGGGGCTCCCTACGAGCAGTACTTC
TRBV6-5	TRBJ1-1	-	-	CASTTRGMNTEAFF	TGTGCCAGCACTACCAGGGGCATGAACACTGAAGCTTTCTTT
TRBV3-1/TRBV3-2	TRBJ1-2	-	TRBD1	CASSRDRAYGYTF	TGTGCCAGCAGCCGGGACAGAGCCTATGGCTACACCTTC
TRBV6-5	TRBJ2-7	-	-	CASSQALDPYEQYF	TGTGCCAGCAGTCAGGCATTGGATCCCTACGAGCAGTACTTC
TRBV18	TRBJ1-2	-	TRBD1	CASSLTLRTGGDGYTF	TGTGCCAGCTCCCTAACCCTTCGGACAGGGGGGGATGGCTACACCTTC
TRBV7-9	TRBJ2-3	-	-	CASTPPQGSTDTQYF	TGTGCCAGCACCCCCCCGCAGGGCAGCACAGATACGCAGTATTTT
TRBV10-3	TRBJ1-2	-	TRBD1	CAISTGASYGYTF	TGTGCCATCAGCACAGGGGCCTCATATGGCTACACCTTC
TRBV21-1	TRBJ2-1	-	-	CASSKVGAESSYNEQFF	TGTGCCAGCAGCAAAGTTGGAGCGGAGAGCTCCTACAATGAGCAGTTCTTC
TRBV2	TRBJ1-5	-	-	CASTEELGASQPQHF	TGTGCCAGCACCGAGGAATTGGGGGCAAGTCAGCCCCAGCATTTT
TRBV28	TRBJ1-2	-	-	CASSVAAAIYGYTF	TGTGCCAGCAGTGTAGCCGCAGCTATTTATGGCTACACCTTC
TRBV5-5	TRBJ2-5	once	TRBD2	CASSLGPFGGGAEETQYF	TGTGCCAGCAGCCTGGGGCCCTTTGGCGGGGGGGCGGAAGAGACCCAGTACTTC
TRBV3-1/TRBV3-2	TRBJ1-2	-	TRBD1	CASSPTGFYGYTF	TGTGCCAGCAGCCCGACAGGGTTCTATGGCTACACCTTC
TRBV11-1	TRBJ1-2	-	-	CASGRDDGYTF	TGTGCCAGCGGGCGGGACGACGGCTACACCTTC
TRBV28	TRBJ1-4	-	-	CASSSPRSPNEKLFF	TGTGCCAGCAGTTCCCCCCGGTCCCCTAATGAAAAACTGTTTTTT
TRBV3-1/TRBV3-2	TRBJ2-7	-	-	CASSQVRGAYEQYF	TGTGCCAGCAGCCAAGTACGAGGAGCCTACGAGCAGTACTTC
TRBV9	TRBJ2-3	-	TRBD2	CASSSTIPGLGSSDTQYF	TGTGCCAGCAGCTCCACCATACCGGGACTAGGCTCGTCGGATACGCAGTATTTT
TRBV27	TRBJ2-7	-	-	CASSLSYGAYEQYF	TGTGCCAGCAGTTTATCGTACGGGGCCTACGAGCAGTACTTC
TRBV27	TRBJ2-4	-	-	CASSLLSGLAKNIQYF	TGTGCCAGCAGTTTATTATCAGGGTTGGCCAAAAACATTCAGTACTTC
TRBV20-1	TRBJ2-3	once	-	CSASPGDTQYF	TGCAGTGCTAGTCCAGGAGATACGCAGTATTTT
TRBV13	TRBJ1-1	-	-	CASSSLASHPEF	TGTGCCAGCAGCTCCCTGGCATCGCACCCCGAATTT
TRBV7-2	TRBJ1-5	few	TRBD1	CASSTVTGGGNQPQHF	TGTGCCAGCAGCACAGTTACAGGGGGAGGCAATCAGCCCCAGCATTTT
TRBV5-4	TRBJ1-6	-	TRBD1	CASSFGRGRDNSPLHF	TGTGCCAGCAGCTTTGGCAGGGGGCGAGACAATTCACCCCTCCACTTT
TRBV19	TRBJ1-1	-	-	CASGGRERKSFRTEAFF	TGTGCCAGTGGTGGGAGGGAACGTAAGTCCTTTAGGACTGAAGCTTTCTTT
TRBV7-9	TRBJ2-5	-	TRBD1	CASSLPGQGPDQYF	TGTGCCAGCAGCTTGCCCGGACAGGGCCCTGACCAGTACTTC
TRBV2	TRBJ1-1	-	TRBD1	CASSQWGTVRVEAFF	TGTGCCAGCAGTCAATGGGGGACAGTGCGTGTTGAAGCTTTCTTT
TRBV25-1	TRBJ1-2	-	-	CASSQAPYGYTF	TGTGCCAGCAGCCAGGCGCCCTATGGCTACACCTTC